Listed here are 7 T cell receptor beta chains from one sample, sequenced in a study of OX40 agonist ivuxolimab in advanced cancers. Sequenced by immunoSEQ multiplex PCR; TCRdb stores in-frame clones only, minus some. This sample has approximately 40,000 clones, with 75% to 85% found just once. The sample here was CD4+ or CD8+ T cells sorted from blood, taken in a trial of the OX40 agonist ivuxolimab. Receptors were obtained from an adult with an advanced solid tumor such as melanoma, head and neck, liver or kidney cancer.

The rearrangement uses TRBV28 and TRBJ2-3; D possibly uses TRBD1 or TRBD2 (5 bases each). Trimming took off 8 bases at V and 2 bases at J, with 14 bases between the two ends. Germline lookup yields CDR1 MDHEN and CDR2 SYDVKM. The CDR3 covers 14 residues. As DNA, the CDR3 is TGTGCCAGCTCCTTCGGGACCTCCACAGATACGCAGTATTTT. Protein sequence: CASSFGTSTDTQYF.

The rearrangement uses TRBV7-9 and TRBJ2-1, with D possibly matching TRBD1 (5 bases). CDR1 SEHNR and CDR2 FQNEAQ come from the germline V gene (reference sequence). Trimming took off 1 base at V and 3 bases at J, with 10 bases between the two ends. This CDR3 is 15 amino acids long. The CDR3 sequence is CASSLGFGHYNEQFF. CDR3 nucleotide sequence: TGTGCCAGCAGCTTAGGGTTTGGACACTACAATGAGCAGTTCTTC.

The genes are TRBV19 and TRBJ2-1; TRBD2 agrees at 10 bases. There are 14 residues in the CDR3. Germline V gene data show CDR1 as LNHDA and CDR2 as SQIVND (reference sequence). The J segment lost 3 bases and the V segment lost 10 bases, leaving 6 bases of the junction unmatched. The CDR3 is CATKAGGLYNEQFF. The DNA for the CDR3 is TGTGCCACTAAAGCGGGAGGGCTCTACAATGAGCAGTTCTTC.

The chain carries TRBV4-3 and TRBJ2-3; D call uncertain. The CDR3 has 19 amino acids. The germline CDR1 and CDR2 sequences are LGHNA and YSLEER. V lost 1 base, J lost 0 bases, and 20 bases lay in between. The CDR3 bases are TGCGCCAGCAGCCAAGTCCCCCCCCGCGAACCTCCTAGCACAGATACGCAGTATTTT. Protein product: CASSQVPPREPPSTDTQYF.

V and J are TRBV5-1 and TRBJ2-3; possibly TRBD1 for D (6 bases). There are 16 residues in the CDR3. CDR1 and CDR2 from the germline V gene are SGHRS and YFSETQ. Trimming pared 2 bases from V and 4 bases from J, leaving 17 bases between. The CDR3 spells CASSFEGVDWADTQYF. In DNA form, the CDR3 reads TGCGCCAGCAGCTTTGAGGGGGTGGACTGGGCAGATACGCAGTATTTT.

This chain uses TRBV7-6 with TRBJ2-7; 8 nucleotides match TRBD1. Per germline, CDR1 SGHVS and CDR2 FNYEAQ. The length of the CDR3 is 14 residues. V trimming: 5 bases; J trimming: 6 bases; junction bases outside the gene matches: 9. The CDR3 nucleotides read TGTGCCAGCAGCCGAGAGGGACAGGTCGCCGAGCAGTACTTC. It translates to CASSREGQVAEQYF.

The CDR3, as DNA: TGTGCCAGCAGTTTTAGTTCCCTCGGGGGCTACACCTTC. Its translation is CASSFSSLGGYTF. The chain combines TRBV28 with TRBJ1-2, with no clear D. V gave up 3 bases and J gave up 8 bases, with 13 bases separating them. Germline CDR1 MDHEN, CDR2 SYDVKM. This CDR3 is 13 amino acids long.